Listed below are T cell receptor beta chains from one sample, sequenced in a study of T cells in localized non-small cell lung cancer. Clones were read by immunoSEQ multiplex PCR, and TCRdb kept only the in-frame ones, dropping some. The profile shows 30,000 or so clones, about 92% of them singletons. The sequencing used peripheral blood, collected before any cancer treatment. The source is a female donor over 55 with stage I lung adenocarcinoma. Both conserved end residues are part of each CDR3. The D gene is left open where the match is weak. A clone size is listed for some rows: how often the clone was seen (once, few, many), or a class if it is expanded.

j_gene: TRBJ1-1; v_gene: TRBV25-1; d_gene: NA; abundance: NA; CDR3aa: CASSESVPPNTEAFF; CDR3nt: TGTGCCAGCAGTGAATCCGTCCCGCCGAACACTGAAGCTTTCTTT
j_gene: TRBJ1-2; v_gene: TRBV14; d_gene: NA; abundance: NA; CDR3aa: CASSMGGSGGYTF; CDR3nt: TGTGCCAGCAGTATGGGGGGAAGTGGCGGCTACACCTTC
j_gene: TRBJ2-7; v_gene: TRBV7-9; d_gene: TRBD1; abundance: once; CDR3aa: CASSGDSYYEQYF; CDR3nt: TGTGCCAGCAGCGGGGACAGTTACTACGAGCAGTACTTC
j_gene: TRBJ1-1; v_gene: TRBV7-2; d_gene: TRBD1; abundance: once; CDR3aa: CASGKQGGFAEAFF; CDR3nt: TGTGCCAGCGGCAAACAGGGGGGTTTCGCTGAAGCTTTCTTT
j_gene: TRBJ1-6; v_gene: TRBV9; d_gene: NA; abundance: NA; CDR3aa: CASSLEQGGNSPLHF; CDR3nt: TGTGCCAGCAGCCTCGAACAGGGAGGTAATTCACCCCTCCACTTT
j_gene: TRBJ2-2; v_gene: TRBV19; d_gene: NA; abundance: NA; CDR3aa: CASSIVTGSNTGELFF; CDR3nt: TGTGCCAGTAGTATAGTGACAGGCTCGAACACCGGGGAGCTGTTTTTT
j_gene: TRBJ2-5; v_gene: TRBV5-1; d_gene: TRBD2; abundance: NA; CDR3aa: CASSARPGLAVQETQYF; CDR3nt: TGCGCCAGCAGCGCCCGGCCGGGACTAGCGGTCCAAGAGACCCAGTACTTC
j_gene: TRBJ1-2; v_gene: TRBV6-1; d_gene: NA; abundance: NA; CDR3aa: CASSERVRLGYTF; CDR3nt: TGTGCCAGCAGTGAGCGGGTGAGGTTGGGCTACACCTTC
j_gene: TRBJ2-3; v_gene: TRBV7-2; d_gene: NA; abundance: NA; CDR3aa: CASSPGIATDTQYF; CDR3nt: TGTGCCAGCAGCCCCGGGATAGCCACAGATACGCAGTATTTT
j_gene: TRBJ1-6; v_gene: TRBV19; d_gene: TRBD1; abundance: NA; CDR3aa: CASSRRGTGVSPLHF; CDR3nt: TGTGCCAGTAGTAGGAGAGGAACAGGGGTTTCACCCCTCCACTTT
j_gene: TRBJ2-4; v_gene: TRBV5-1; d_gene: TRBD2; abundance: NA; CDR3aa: CASSLQPGGLNIQYF; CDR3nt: TGCGCCAGCAGCTTGCAGCCGGGAGGGTTAAACATTCAGTACTTC
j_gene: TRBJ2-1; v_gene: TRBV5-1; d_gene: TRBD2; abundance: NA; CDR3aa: CASSLVLAGAYNEQFF; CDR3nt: TGCGCCAGCAGCTTGGTGTTAGCGGGGGCATACAATGAGCAGTTCTTC
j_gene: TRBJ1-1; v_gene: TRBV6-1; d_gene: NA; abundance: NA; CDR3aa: CASSEGYMNTEAFF; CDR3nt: TGTGCCAGCAGTGAAGGGTATATGAACACTGAAGCTTTCTTT
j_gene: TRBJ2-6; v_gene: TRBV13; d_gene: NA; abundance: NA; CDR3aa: CASSTSGANVLTF; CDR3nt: TGTGCCAGCAGTACCTCTGGGGCCAACGTCCTGACTTTC
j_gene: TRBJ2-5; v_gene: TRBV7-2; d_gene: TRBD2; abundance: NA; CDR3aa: CASSPSGGSETQYF; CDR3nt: TGTGCCAGCAGCCCTAGCGGGGGGTCGGAGACCCAGTACTTC
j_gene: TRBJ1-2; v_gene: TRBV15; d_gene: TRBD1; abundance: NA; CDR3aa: CATSRDRGFYGYTF; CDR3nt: TGTGCCACCAGCAGGGACAGGGGATTCTATGGCTACACCTTC
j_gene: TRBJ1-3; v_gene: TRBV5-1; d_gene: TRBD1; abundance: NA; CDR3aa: CASSSGDSSGNTIYF; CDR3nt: TGCGCCAGCAGCTCGGGGGACAGCTCTGGAAACACCATATATTTT
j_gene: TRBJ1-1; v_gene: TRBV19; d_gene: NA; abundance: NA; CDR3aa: CASSARRALNTEAFF; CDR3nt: TGTGCCAGTAGTGCCCGCAGAGCCTTGAACACTGAAGCTTTCTTT
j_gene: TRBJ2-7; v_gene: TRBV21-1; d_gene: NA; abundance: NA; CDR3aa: CASSKVRWWSGIAYEQYF; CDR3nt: TGTGCCAGCAGCAAAGTCAGATGGTGGTCAGGGATCGCCTACGAGCAGTACTTC
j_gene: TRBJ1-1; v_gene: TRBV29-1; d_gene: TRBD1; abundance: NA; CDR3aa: CSVEPGQGEAFF; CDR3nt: TGCAGCGTTGAACCGGGACAGGGTGAAGCTTTCTTT
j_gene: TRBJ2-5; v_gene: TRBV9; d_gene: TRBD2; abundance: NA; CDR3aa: CASSFRGGSETQYF; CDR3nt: TGTGCCAGCAGCTTTCGGGGGGGCTCGGAGACCCAGTACTTC
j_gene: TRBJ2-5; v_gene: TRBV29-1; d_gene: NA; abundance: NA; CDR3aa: CSVEGRFQETQYF; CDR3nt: TGCAGCGTTGAGGGACGGTTCCAAGAGACCCAGTACTTC
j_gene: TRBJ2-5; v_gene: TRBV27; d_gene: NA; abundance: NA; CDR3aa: CASSLKGSQETQYF; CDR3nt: TGTGCCAGCAGTTTAAAGGGCAGCCAAGAGACCCAGTACTTC
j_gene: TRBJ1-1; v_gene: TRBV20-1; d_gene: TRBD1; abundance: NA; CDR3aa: CSAREQGEAFF; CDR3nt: TGCAGTGCTAGAGAACAGGGGGAAGCTTTCTTT
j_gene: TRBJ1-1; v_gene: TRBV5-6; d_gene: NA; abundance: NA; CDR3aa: CASSFSGGFTEAFF; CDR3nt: TGTGCCAGCAGCTTCTCGGGGGGGTTCACTGAAGCTTTCTTT
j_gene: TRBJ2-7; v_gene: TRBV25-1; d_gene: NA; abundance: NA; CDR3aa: CASMRGLVPYEQYF; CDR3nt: TGTGCCAGCATGAGGGGACTCGTCCCCTACGAGCAGTACTTC
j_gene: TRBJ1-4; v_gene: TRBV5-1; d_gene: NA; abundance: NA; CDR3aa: CASRPQSDSELFF; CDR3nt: TGCGCCAGCAGGCCCCAATCAGACAGCGAACTGTTTTTT
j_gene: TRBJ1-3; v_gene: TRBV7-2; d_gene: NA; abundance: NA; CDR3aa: CASSPRQLLESGNTIYF; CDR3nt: TGTGCCAGCAGCCCCAGACAGCTCCTCGAGTCTGGAAACACCATATATTTT
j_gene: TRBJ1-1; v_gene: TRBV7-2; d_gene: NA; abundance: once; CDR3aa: CASSPRVLAEAFF; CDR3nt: TGTGCCAGCAGCCCCCGGGTGTTGGCTGAAGCTTTCTTT
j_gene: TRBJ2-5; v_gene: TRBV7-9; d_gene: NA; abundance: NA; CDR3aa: CASSFQYLRGEETQYF; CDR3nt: TGTGCCAGCAGCTTCCAATACTTAAGAGGGGAAGAGACCCAGTACTTC
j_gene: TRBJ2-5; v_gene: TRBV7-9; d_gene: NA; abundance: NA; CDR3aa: CASSLVETQYF; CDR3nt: TGTGCCAGCAGCTTAGTAGAGACCCAGTACTTC
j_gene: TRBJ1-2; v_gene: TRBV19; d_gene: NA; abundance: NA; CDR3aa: CASSVSPGSLPPGYTF; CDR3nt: TGTGCCAGTAGTGTCTCGCCGGGCAGTCTCCCCCCAGGCTACACCTTC
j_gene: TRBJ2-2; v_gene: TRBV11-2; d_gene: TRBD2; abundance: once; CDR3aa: CASSFVPVSGLIGTGELFF; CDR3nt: TGTGCCAGCAGCTTTGTCCCCGTGTCGGGACTAATAGGAACCGGGGAGCTGTTTTTT
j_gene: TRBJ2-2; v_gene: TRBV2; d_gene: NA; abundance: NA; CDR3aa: CASLQGGTGELFF; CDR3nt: TGTGCCAGCCTACAGGGGGGGACCGGGGAGCTGTTTTTT
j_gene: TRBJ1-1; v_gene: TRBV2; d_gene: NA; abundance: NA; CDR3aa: CASRDKNGNTEAFF; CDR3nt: TGTGCCAGCAGAGACAAAAATGGAAACACTGAAGCTTTCTTT